This T cell receptor (beta chain) was recorded in a study of vaccination and CD4 T cells after COVID-19. Study information: A positive SARS-CoV-2 nasal swab PCR result was recorded for each convalescent patient; roughly 10 were mild and one severe. Participants, all vaccine recipients, received two doses of either BNT162b2 or mRNA-1273.

Cultured CD4+ T-cell DNA underwent Oncomine TCR Beta short-read sequencing. TCRdb ran MiXCR on the PCR reads and lists one entry per CDR3 protein. Of some 15,000 distinct CDR3 sequences in the sample, 20% to 25% are singletons; the top ten hold 18%. V was trimmed by 3 bases and J by 5 bases, leaving 19 bases between them. CDR1 and CDR2 from the germline V gene are SGHTA and FQGNSA. CDR3 length: 16 residues. Points on this clonotype: Its antigen is still unknown.

The treatment here: approximately nine-day PBMC culture with coronavirus spike peptide pools or control peptides (ViraFEST assay). Peptide pools at 7.5 to 10 ug/ml, together with 7.5 to 10 IU/ml IL-2, were added to cultures of 1.5 million to 2.5 million PBMCs per well. Fresh replacement IL-2 medium substituted for half the medium on days 3 and 7. This specimen was CD4+ T cells from blood, cultured in vitro, taken after SARS-CoV-2 vaccination. The origin of this receptor is a human donor who had recovered from COVID-19. This sequence joins TRBV7-2 and TRBJ1-1; D possibly corresponds to TRBD1 (6 bases). CDR3 protein: CASSLGSGGARTEAFF. DNA for the CDR3: TGTGCCAGCAGCTTGGGGTCGGGGGGGGCGCGAACTGAAGCTTTCTTT.